Below, 10 T cell receptor beta chains from the same sample are listed, as sequenced in a study of control samples from healthy donors and cancer patients. Assay used: immunoSEQ multiplex PCR; TCRdb lists only in-frame clones, some missing. Its table records around 190,000 clones. The specimen sequenced was blood. The receptors originated from a woman in her twenties or thirties in good health.

The chain is built from TRBV30 and TRBJ2-7, with TRBD1 identical over 8 bases. Germline CDR1 GTSNPN, CDR2 SVGIG (reference sequence). V was clipped by 2 bases and J by 1 base; unmatched bases: 10. The CDR3 runs to 16 residues. In DNA form, the CDR3 reads TGTGCCTGGAGTAAAGTCGGGGACAGGTCTTCCTACGAGCAGTACTTC. Translation gives CAWSKVGDRSSYEQYF. Using reference TRBV30 and TRBJ2-7 for the parts outside the CDR3, the full variable domain is SQTIHQWPATLVQPVGSPLSLECTVEGTSNPNLYWYRQAAGRGLQLLFYSVGIGQISSEVPQNLSASRPQDRQFILSSKKLLLSDSGFYLCAWSKVGDRSSYEQYFGPGTRLTVT.

V and J are TRBV28 and TRBJ1-1, with TRBD1 identical over 9 bases. The CDR3 is 16 residues long. Per germline, CDR1 MDHEN and CDR2 SYDVKM. V dropped 4 bases and J dropped 3; count of bases not matched to a gene: 9. CDR3 in DNA: TGTGCCAGCAGTTCGCCGGGACAGGGAACGGACACTGAAGCTTTCTTT. Its translation is CASSSPGQGTDTEAFF.

This sequence joins TRBV6-5 and TRBJ2-5; 7 bases map to TRBD1. This CDR3 is built from 15 residues. After removal of 6 bases from V and 3 bases from J, the junction contained 10 bases not matched to a gene. Per the germline V gene, CDR1 is MNHEY and CDR2 is SVGAGI. CDR3 protein: CASRRQPGTEETQYF. The CDR3 coding sequence is TGTGCCAGCAGACGACAGCCGGGGACAGAAGAGACCCAGTACTTC.

This chain uses TRBV2 with TRBJ2-7; 12 bases agree with TRBD1. The CDR3 sequence is 15 residues long. With 5 bases clipped from V and 12 bases from J, the junction kept 14 bases outside the gene matches. The germline V gene has CDR1 SNHLY and CDR2 FYNNEI. This CDR3 is CASSLTGQGAPVLYF. The CDR3 DNA follows: TGTGCCAGCAGTTTAACGGGACAGGGGGCCCCGGTCCTGTACTTC.

The gene calls are TRBV27 and TRBJ2-1; D possibly corresponds to TRBD2 (6 bases). Germline V gene lookup returns CDR1 MNHEY and CDR2 SMNVEV (reference sequence). The CDR3 has 13 amino acids. V lost 3 bases, J lost 7 bases, and 10 bases lay in between. The chain's CDR3 is CASSFLGGNEQFF. The CDR3 DNA is TGTGCCAGCAGTTTTTTAGGAGGGAATGAGCAGTTCTTC.

The V and J genes are TRBV6-2 or TRBV6-3 and TRBJ2-2; 10 bases match TRBD1. The germline gives CDR1 MNHEY, CDR2 SVGEGT. The CDR3 totals 16 residues. V shed 5 bases, J shed 3 bases, and the junction held 6 bases outside the gene matches. The CDR3 here is CASSGDRGRDTGELFF. In nucleotides, the CDR3 is TGTGCCAGCAGTGGCGACAGGGGGCGCGACACCGGGGAGCTGTTTTTT.

This rearrangement joins TRBV4-3 to TRBJ2-3; D may be TRBD1 or TRBD2 (6 bases each). CDR1 and CDR2 (germline): LGHNA, YSLEER. Trimming removed 4 bases at V and 3 bases at J, with 14 bases between. The CDR3 has 15 residues. The CDR3 reads CASSPRGQGTDTQYF. CDR3 bases: TGCGCCAGCAGCCCACGGGGGCAGGGAACAGATACGCAGTATTTT.

This chain uses TRBV10-1 with TRBJ1-6; a possible D gene is TRBD1 (6 bases). Trimming took off 9 bases at V and 0 bases at J, with 12 bases between the two ends. The germline V gene encodes CDR1 WNHNN and CDR2 SYGVQD (reference sequence). This CDR3 comprises 15 residues. In nucleotides, the CDR3 is TGCGCCAGACACGACAGGAGCTCCTATAATTCACCCCTCCACTTT. The encoded protein is CARHDRSSYNSPLHF.

The chain uses TRBV28 and TRBJ1-2; D remains ambiguous. Trimming removed 1 base from V and 3 bases from J, with 6 bases in between. In germline, CDR1 is MDHEN, CDR2 SYDVKM. The CDR3 is made up of 13 amino acids. The CDR3 DNA sequence: TGTGCCAGCAGTTTATCGGCGGACTATGGCTACACCTTC. This translates into CASSLSADYGYTF.

This rearrangement joins TRBV5-1 to TRBJ2-3, with 7 bases lining up with TRBD1. The trim removed 5 bases at V and 5 bases at J, leaving 11 bases unmatched. The CDR3 is made up of 15 amino acids. Germline CDR1 and CDR2: SGHRS and YFSETQ. This CDR3 is CASRRGAGGKDTQYF. The CDR3, as DNA: TGCGCCAGCAGGAGGGGTGCAGGGGGAAAAGATACGCAGTATTTT.